Presented here are 3 T cell receptor beta chains from one specimen sequenced in a study of shared clonotypes between healthy human individuals. This table comes from immunoSEQ multiplex PCR, and its TCRdb copy is limited to in-frame clones, with some not included. The sample lists fewer than 600,000 clones, roughly four fifths occurring once. Source material: PBMCs. These receptors all stem from a middle-aged woman in good health. Some clones in this sample may be carry-over from other donors' samples.

This clone was detected only a few times. The V gene is TRBV19, the J gene TRBJ1-2; 12 nucleotides align to TRBD1. V shed 9 bases, J shed 3 bases, and the junction held 17 bases outside the gene matches. The CDR3 totals 18 residues. Germline values: CDR1 LNHDA, CDR2 SQIVND (reference sequence). The CDR3: CASRRGRDRGHQDYGYTF. DNA of the CDR3: TGTGCCAGCCGCAGGGGCCGGGACAGGGGGCATCAGGACTATGGCTACACCTTC. The full variable domain, in which reference TRBV19 and TRBJ1-2 provide the parts outside the CDR3, is DGGITQSPKYLFRKEGQNVTLSCEQNLNHDAMYWYRQDPGQGLRLIYYSQIVNDFQKGDIAEGYSVSREKKESFPLTVTSAQKNPTAFYLCASRRGRDRGHQDYGYTFGSGTRLTVV.

By share, this clone counts as medium-sized. The same CDR3 can be traced to other DNA sequences in this sample. The chain recombines TRBV7-2 with TRBJ2-5; unclear D gene. Germline CDR1 SGHTA, CDR2 FQGNSA. This CDR3 region has 12 residues. With 4 bases removed from V and 9 bases from J, the gap between germline ends came to 12 bases. As DNA, the CDR3 is TGTGCCAGCAGCTCTCTGACCTGGGCCCAGTACTTC. Protein sequence: CASSSLTWAQYF.

V and J are TRBV11-3 and TRBJ2-3, with 7 nucleotides matching TRBD2. Trimming removed 3 bases from V and 5 bases from J; junction bases left unmatched: 8. This CDR3 region has 15 residues. From germline, CDR1 is SGHNT and CDR2 YENEEA. CDR3 loop: CASSFRAGAGDTQYF. The CDR3 nucleotides are TGTGCCAGCAGCTTCCGGGCGGGAGCGGGAGATACGCAGTATTTT.